This T cell receptor beta chain was captured in a study of vaccination and CD4 T cells after COVID-19. Looking at the study overall: In the convalescent cohort, there were six males and four females, two of them Hispanic. General observations from the study: The rise in median SARS-CoV-2-reactive clonotypes, from roughly 21 to 40, was not significant.

Germline loops: CDR1 MNHNS, CDR2 SASEGT. Trimming cost V 6 bases and J 9 bases; bases outside gene matches: 5. This CDR3 spans 14 amino acids. Sequenced with the Oncomine TCR Beta short-read assay was DNA taken from cultured CD4+ T cells. Using its own MiXCR run on the PCR reads, TCRdb lists one record per CDR3 protein. The sample consists of some 17,000 distinct CDR3 sequences, approximately 50% of them appearing once. This clonotype occurred a few times. Its antigen is as yet unknown. As to time point: late sampling 161 to 241 days after vaccination in a few convalescent patients. The treatment here: approximately 9-day PBMC culture with coronavirus spike peptide pools or control peptides (ViraFEST assay).

Sequenced here: CD4+ T cells from blood, cultured in vitro, sampled about 7 months after SARS-CoV-2 vaccination. The TCR originated in a human donor who had recovered from COVID-19. The chain couples TRBV6-1 to TRBJ2-1, with 13 bases lining up with TRBD2. The CDR3 nucleotides read TGTGCCAGCAGACTAGCGGGGGGGTGGGGTGAGCAGTTCTTC. Translation: CASRLAGGWGEQFF.